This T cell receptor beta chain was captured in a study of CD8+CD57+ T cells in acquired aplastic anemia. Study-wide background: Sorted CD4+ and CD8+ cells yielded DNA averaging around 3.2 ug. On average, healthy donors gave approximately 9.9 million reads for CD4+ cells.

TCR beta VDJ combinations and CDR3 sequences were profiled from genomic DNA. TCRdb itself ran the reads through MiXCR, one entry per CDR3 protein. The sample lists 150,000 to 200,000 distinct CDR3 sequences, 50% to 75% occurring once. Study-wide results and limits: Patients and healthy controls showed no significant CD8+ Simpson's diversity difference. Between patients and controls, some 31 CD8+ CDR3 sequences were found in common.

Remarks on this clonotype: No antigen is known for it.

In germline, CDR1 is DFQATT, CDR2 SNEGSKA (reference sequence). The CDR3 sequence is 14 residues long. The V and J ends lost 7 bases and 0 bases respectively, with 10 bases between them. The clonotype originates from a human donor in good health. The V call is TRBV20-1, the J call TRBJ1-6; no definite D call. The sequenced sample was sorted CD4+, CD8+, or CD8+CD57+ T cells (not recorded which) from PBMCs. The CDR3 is CSVELSSYNSPLHF. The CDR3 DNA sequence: TGCAGTGTCGAGCTGAGCTCCTATAATTCACCCCTCCACTTT.